This T cell receptor (beta chain) was recorded in a study of CD8 T cells in Susac syndrome. Sequencing of TCR beta, carried out with a high-throughput approach, was applied to CD8+ and CD4+ T cells from the blood. The CDR3 covers 15 residues. Trimming pared 0 bases from V and 1 base from J, leaving 10 bases between. Germline CDR1 is SGDLS and CDR2 is YYNGEE. With random hexamers, reverse transcription was performed on about 0.5 to 1 ug of RNA. TCRdb re-derived calls from the immunoSEQ multiplex PCR reads in MiXCR, one entry per CDR3 protein. Here the sample spans a few hundred thousand distinct CDR3 sequences, just over 90% being singletons.

The chain joins TRBV9 to TRBJ1-1; the D gene is possibly TRBD1 (5 bases). The sample consisted of CD4+ T cells from PBMCs. The clonotype comes from a human donor with multiple sclerosis. Written as DNA, the CDR3 is TGTGCCAGCAGCGTAGTACCAGGGAGGAACACTGAAGCTTTCTTT. Protein: CASSVVPGRNTEAFF.